These 19 T cell receptor beta chains came from one sample sequenced in a study of T cell repertoires in cytomegalovirus infection. Via MiXCR, TCRdb re-called the reads, giving one row per CDR3 protein. This table holds under 300,000 distinct CDR3 sequences, 10% to 15% found once. Material for sequencing was PBMCs. Source of these receptors: a human donor in good health (CMV status not recorded). Some clones in this sample may be carry-over from other donors' samples.

This clonotype has ten or more counts. The gene calls are TRBV7-2 and TRBJ2-1, with 9 bases matching TRBD1. CDR3 length: 14 residues. The V and J ends lost 4 bases and 9 bases, in that order; junction bases with no gene match: 7. The germline V gene has CDR1 SGHTA and CDR2 FQGNSA. CDR3 protein: CASSSRTGVSEQFF. In nucleotides, the CDR3 is TGTGCCAGCAGCTCCCGGACAGGGGTTAGTGAGCAGTTCTTC.

In its sample, this clonotype was seen many times. The chain is built from TRBV7-2 and TRBJ2-2, with D possibly matching TRBD2 (6 bases). V shed 5 bases and J shed 0 bases, with 10 bases lying between them. The CDR3 runs to 15 residues. CDR1 SGHTA and CDR2 FQGNSA come from the germline V gene. This CDR3 reads CASSPRGSNTGELFF. CDR3 DNA: TGTGCCAGCAGCCCCCGGGGGTCGAACACCGGGGAGCTGTTTTTT.

The gene calls are TRBV14 and TRBJ2-5; 11 bases fit TRBD2. V was pared by 5 bases and J by 1 base, with 6 bases of the junction left unmatched. This CDR3 is 16 amino acids long. From germline, CDR1 is SGHDN and CDR2 FVKESK. CDR3 bases: TGTGCCAGCAGCGAACCTAGCGGGGGGTTCCAAGAGACCCAGTACTTC. Residues: CASSEPSGGFQETQYF.

Ten or more counts support this clonotype. V usage is TRBV10-3 and J usage is TRBJ2-5; 8 positions match TRBD2. The CDR3 is 13 residues long. J lost 5 bases, V lost 10 bases, and 9 bases had no gene match. Germline-derived CDR1 and CDR2 are ENHRY and SYGVKD. The CDR3 DNA is TGTGCCACGAGCGGGGGATTGGGGGAGACCCAGTACTTC. It translates to CATSGGLGETQYF.

This clonotype was found many times. V gene TRBV4-2 combines with J gene TRBJ2-5; no clear D. Trimming pared 0 bases from V and 5 bases from J, leaving 7 bases between. The CDR3 has 13 amino acids. CDR1 and CDR2 from the germline V gene are LGHNA and YNFKEQ. The CDR3 reads CASSQEKRETQYF. CDR3 DNA: TGTGCCAGCAGCCAAGAAAAACGGGAGACCCAGTACTTC.

This clonotype has a handful of counts. The chain has TRBV20-1 and TRBJ2-7, with TRBD1 matching over 8 bases. With 3 bases clipped from V and 5 bases from J, the junction kept 24 bases outside the gene matches. The CDR3 is 19 residues long. CDR1 and CDR2 from the germline V gene are DFQATT and SNEGSKA (reference sequence). The CDR3 DNA reads TGCAGTGCTAGCAGTCCCCAACCTCTACCGGGACAGGTATACGACGAGCAGTACTTC. Translating it yields CSASSPQPLPGQVYDEQYF.

This clonotype was recorded many times. V gene TRBV7-2 combines with J gene TRBJ2-7; D not certain. The germline CDR1 and CDR2 sequences are SGHTA and FQGNSA. The CDR3 spans 15 residues. Trimming stripped 1 base from V and 3 bases from J, with 13 bases between. The CDR3 coding sequence is TGTGCCAGCAGCTTAGAAGTCCCGACCCGCTACGAGCAGTACTTC. This encodes CASSLEVPTRYEQYF. Full variable domain (missing parts from reference TRBV7-2 and TRBJ2-7): GAGVSQSPSNKVTEKGKDVELRCDPISGHTALYWYRQSLGQGLEFLIYFQGNSAPDKSGLPSDRFSAERTGGSVSTLTIQRTQQEDSAVYLCASSLEVPTRYEQYFGPGTRLTVT.

The table lists this clonotype with many counts. This sequence joins TRBV5-4 and TRBJ2-4; 10 bases fit TRBD2. This CDR3 is 18 amino acids long. J lost 7 bases, V lost 1 base, and 14 bases had no gene match. In germline, CDR1 is SGHNT, CDR2 YYREEE (reference sequence). The CDR3 sequence is CASSLSRVSGRSGNIQYF. The CDR3 DNA is TGTGCCAGCAGCTTGTCGCGAGTTAGCGGGAGGTCCGGGAACATTCAGTACTTC.

This clonotype was detected only a few times. The chain combines TRBV2 with TRBJ2-3, with unresolved D. V was pared by 7 bases and J by 1 base, with 6 bases between. Germline V gene data show CDR1 as SNHLY and CDR2 as FYNNEI. The length of the CDR3 is 12 residues. The DNA of the CDR3 is TGTGCCAGCAACCTCCGCACAGATACGCAGTATTTT. This codes for CASNLRTDTQYF.

This clonotype was counted many times. The rearrangement links TRBV20-1 to TRBJ1-1, with TRBD1 as a possible D gene (5 bases). Germline V gives CDR1 DFQATT, CDR2 SNEGSKA (reference sequence). CDR3 size: 12 residues. The CDR3 spells CNPGGFGTEAFF. The DNA for the CDR3 is TGCAATCCCGGGGGTTTCGGCACTGAAGCTTTCTTT.

The chain couples TRBV29-1 to TRBJ2-7; 14 bases line up with TRBD2. After removal of 7 bases from V and 6 bases from J, the junction contained 2 bases not matched to a gene. The CDR3 is 12 amino acids. Per germline, CDR1 SQVTM and CDR2 ANQGSEA. The CDR3 DNA is TGCAGCGCCGGGACTAGCGGGGGCGAGCAGTACTTC. This gives the protein CSAGTSGGEQYF.

This clonotype has ten or more counts. At one boundary the junction diverges from the germline segment, which might be a read error. V usage is TRBV7-7 and J usage is TRBJ1-6; 9 bases map to TRBD1. The length of the CDR3 is 12 residues. Per germline, CDR1 SSHAT and CDR2 FNYEAQ (reference sequence). Here the CDR3 DNA reads TGTGCCAGCGTTTACAGGGGGCGTCCGCTAGGATTT. It specifies CASVYRGRPLGF.

Sample share makes this clonotype medium-sized. The chain uses TRBV7-2 and TRBJ1-2, with unresolved D. Germline lookup yields CDR1 SGHTA and CDR2 FQGNSA. Trimming stripped 4 bases from V and 1 base from J, with 10 bases between. This CDR3 has 14 amino acids. The CDR3 nucleotides are TGTGCCAGCAGCTCAAGGGCCAATAACTATGGCTACACCTTC. Translating gives CASSSRANNYGYTF.

This clonotype was recorded at least ten times. The chain is built from TRBV9 and TRBJ2-2; tentative D call: TRBD2 (5 bases). The germline gives CDR1 SGDLS, CDR2 YYNGEE. V was trimmed by 0 bases and J by 5 bases, leaving 14 bases between them. CDR3 length: 16 residues. CDR3 sequence reads: CASSVDSGRGTGELFF. DNA for the CDR3: TGTGCCAGCAGCGTAGACAGCGGCCGGGGAACCGGGGAGCTGTTTTTT.

This clonotype was recorded many times. CDR3 in amino acids: CASSHRTSGSSYTQYF. The CDR3 coding sequence is TGCGCCAGCAGTCATAGGACTAGCGGGAGTTCATATACGCAGTATTTT. This chain links TRBV23-1 with TRBJ2-3, with TRBD2 matching 13 bases. TRBV23-1 is labeled an ORF, and its function is uncertain. This CDR3 has 16 amino acids. Germline trimming cut 3 bases from V and 7 bases from J; bases unmatched to any gene: 7.

Many counts were recorded for this clonotype. The gene calls are TRBV7-3 and TRBJ2-1; D perhaps matches TRBD1 (6 bases). CDR1 is SGHTA and CDR2 is FQGTGA in the germline V gene. V lost 5 bases and J lost 1, with 12 bases in between. CDR3 length: 15 amino acids. For the CDR3, the DNA is TGTGCCAGCAGCCCGGACGGACAGTCCTACAATGAGCAGTTCTTC. Amino acids: CASSPDGQSYNEQFF.

The chain links TRBV29-1 to TRBJ1-2; 7 nucleotides agree with TRBD1. This CDR3 has 13 residues. Germline values: CDR1 SQVTM, CDR2 ANQGSEA. The V gene end was trimmed by 4 bases and the J gene end by 3 bases; junction bases not matched to a gene: 5. The CDR3 region has the DNA TGCAGCGTTGGAGACACAGGGGACTATGGCTACACCTTC. This gives the protein CSVGDTGDYGYTF.

This clonotype came up many times. The rearrangement joins TRBV4-1 to TRBJ2-7, with 11 bases that match TRBD2. Trimming removed 0 bases from V and 3 bases from J; junction bases left unmatched: 10. The CDR3 consists of 18 residues. Germline V gene lookup returns CDR1 MGHRA and CDR2 YSYEKL. CDR3 sequence reads: CASSQDTSGRPQDYEQYF. The CDR3 DNA follows: TGCGCCAGCAGCCAAGATACTAGCGGGAGACCCCAGGACTACGAGCAGTACTTC.

This clonotype has a handful of counts. The chain combines TRBV5-1 with TRBJ2-5, with 10 bases that match TRBD2. V shed 2 bases and J 4 bases; nucleotides not matched to a gene: 8. The V gene's germline CDR1 is SGHRS and CDR2 YFSETQ. The CDR3 is 16 amino acids. CDR3 DNA: TGCGCCAGCAGCTTATACCAGCGGGAGGGCCGAGAGACCCAGTACTTC. This codes for CASSLYQREGRETQYF.